This T cell receptor beta chain was identified in a study of cytomegalovirus exposure and HLA in healthy donors. Across the whole study: An early data release held some 89 million unique TCRs from HLA-typed donors. Study results and caveats: In terms of immune exposure information, only CMV serostatus was available. Reported results showed that the classifier diagnosed cytomegalovirus status with high specificity and sensitivity. A later analysis reportedly found fewer N-insertions in an Asian-associated ancestry cluster than the roughly 670-donor mean.

As regards this clone: No antigen is known for it.

Use of 60 Vbeta and 13 Jbeta primers characterized the PCR. Clones were read by immunoSEQ multiplex PCR, and TCRdb kept only the in-frame ones, dropping some. Found here are hundreds of thousands of clones, 75% of them singletons; the top ten hold about 1.9%. Sequencing used PBMCs. The source is a woman in her 30s in good health and CMV-seronegative.

The CDR3 sequence is CASRLQGDRENIQYF. The CDR3, as DNA: TGTGCCAGCAGGCTACAGGGAGATAGGGAAAACATTCAGTACTTC. V and J are TRBV6-1 and TRBJ2-4; D is possibly TRBD1 (6 bases). This CDR3 has 15 amino acids. V was trimmed by 6 bases and J by 5 bases, leaving 17 bases between them. Germline V lookup: CDR1 MNHNS, CDR2 SASEGT.